The clone carrying this TCR beta chain showed up just once. The sample is drawn from a study of blood T cell repertoires in COVID-19. Study in general: Acute-phase and convalescent COVID-19 samples originated in the United States, Italy and Spain. From T cells, B-cell-depleted T cells, or PBMCs came the material, which was cDNA or gDNA.

V dropped 4 bases and J dropped 1 base, with 15 bases sitting between them. CDR1 and CDR2 (germline): SGHNT, YYREEE (reference sequence). CDR3 length equals 16 residues. As originally analysed: Estimated nucleated cell counts came from reference gene primer amplification. TCRdb's table, derived via immunoSEQ multiplex PCR, lists solely in-frame clones and lacks some. V and J calls and clone size are given by that table; D and trimming were obtained from the DNA. The sample has about 74,000 clones, roughly 87% seen once. The V call is TRBV5-4, the J call TRBJ1-3; no clear D. This TCR was sampled from a woman aged 80 or over with active or convalescent COVID-19. Input material: peripheral blood. The CDR3 region is CASSRAGSQSGNTIYF. In DNA form, the CDR3 reads TGTGCCAGCAGCCGAGCCGGGAGTCAGTCTGGAAACACCATATATTTT.